This TCR beta chain appears in the sequencing data of a study of identical twins. Germline loops: CDR1 SEHNR, CDR2 FQNEAQ (reference sequence). The CDR3 loop spans 16 amino acids. Trimming shortened V by 6 bases and J by 0 bases, and 16 bases separated the two germline ends. This clonotype was counted between two and nine times. One entry per CDR3 protein results from TCRdb running MiXCR on the 5' RACE reads. The repertoire holds about 720,000 distinct CDR3 sequences, with roughly 18% as singletons. These records were also assigned to another study, of T cells expressing NK-cell markers.

The receptor was isolated from a woman under 30 in good health. The chain has TRBV7-9 and TRBJ2-3; D not certain. Sample: PBMCs. CDR3 bases: TGTGCCAGCAGTTTCACCCCCCAAGAAAGCACAGATACGCAGTATTTT. It specifies CASSFTPQESTDTQYF.